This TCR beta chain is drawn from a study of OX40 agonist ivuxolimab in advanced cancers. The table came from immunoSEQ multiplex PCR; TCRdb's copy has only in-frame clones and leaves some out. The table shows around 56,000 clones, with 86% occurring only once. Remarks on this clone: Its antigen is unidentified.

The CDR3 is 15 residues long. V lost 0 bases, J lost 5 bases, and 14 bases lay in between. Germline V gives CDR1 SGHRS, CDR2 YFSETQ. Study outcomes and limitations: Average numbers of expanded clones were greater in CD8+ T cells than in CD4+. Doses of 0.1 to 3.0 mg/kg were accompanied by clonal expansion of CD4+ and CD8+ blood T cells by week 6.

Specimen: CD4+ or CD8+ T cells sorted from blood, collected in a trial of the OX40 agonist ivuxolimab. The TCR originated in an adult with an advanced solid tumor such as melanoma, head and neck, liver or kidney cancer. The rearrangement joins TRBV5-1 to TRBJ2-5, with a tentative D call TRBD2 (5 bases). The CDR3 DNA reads TGCGCCAGCAGCTTGGCGGTGGCAGGCGGGGAGACCCAGTACTTC. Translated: CASSLAVAGGETQYF.